The 24 T cell receptor beta chains in this list originate from one sample, sequenced in a study of cytomegalovirus exposure and HLA in healthy donors (dated by TCRdb to the late 2010s). The protocol used for the library was the immunoSEQ multiplex PCR assay. For the multiplex PCR, a mixture combining 60 forward primers for TCR Vbeta segments and 13 reverse primers for TCR Jbeta segments was used. TCRdb limited this immuneACCESS table to in-frame rearrangements with V and J called. A share of clones is missing; checked studies link under half to unresolved V genes, and the rest is unexplained. In all, the sample holds about 160,000 clones, and 65% to 85% of those were seen once. The ten largest clones take up 1.2% of the sample. The specimen was PBMCs. The source is a boy younger than 10 in good health and CMV-seronegative.

This clone showed up just once. The J gene is TRBJ2-6, the V gene TRBV7-8; TRBD1 matches at 7 bases. Per the germline V gene, CDR1 is SGHVS and CDR2 is FQNEAQ. The CDR3 consists of 16 residues. V shed 5 bases and J 4 bases; nucleotides not matched to a gene: 8. The CDR3 protein is CASSLDRTPGANVLTF. CDR3 in DNA: TGTGCCAGCAGCCTGGACAGGACCCCCGGGGCCAACGTCCTGACTTTC.

The V and J genes are TRBV7-7 and TRBJ2-1; a possible D gene is TRBD2 (5 bases). Germline V lookup: CDR1 SSHAT, CDR2 FNYEAQ (reference sequence). Trimming pared 5 bases from V and 0 bases from J, leaving 14 bases between. CDR3 size: 16 residues. CDR3 sequence (DNA): TGTGCCAGCAGCCCTACCACTAGTAGCTCCTACAATGAGCAGTTCTTC. This encodes CASSPTTSSSYNEQFF.

The count of this clone is one. The chain combines TRBV29-1 with TRBJ2-2, with 7 bases identical to TRBD1. Germline values: CDR1 SQVTM, CDR2 ANQGSEA. The CDR3 has 13 amino acids. V trimming: 7 bases; J trimming: 0 bases; junction bases outside the gene matches: 2. CDR3 amino acids: CSGGTANTGELFF. CDR3 coding DNA: TGCAGCGGTGGGACAGCGAACACCGGGGAGCTGTTTTTT.

V gene TRBV29-1 combines with J gene TRBJ2-7, with D tentatively TRBD2 (5 bases). Germline V gene data show CDR1 as SQVTM and CDR2 as ANQGSEA. The CDR3 spans 14 residues. V lost 2 bases to trimming and J lost 3 bases, with 14 bases between them. The CDR3 region has the DNA TGCAGCGTTGAACGGAGGCAGGACCACTACGAGCAGTACTTC. Protein: CSVERRQDHYEQYF.

V usage is TRBV5-1 and J usage is TRBJ2-3; D remains ambiguous. Trimming left V 2 bases short and J 2 bases short, with 9 bases between. Germline CDR1 and CDR2: SGHRS and YFSETQ. This CDR3 has 14 residues. CDR3 region: CASSFPINTDTQYF. DNA of the CDR3: TGCGCCAGCAGCTTCCCCATCAACACAGATACGCAGTATTTT.

CDR3 sequence: CASSGGHSSPSYNEQFF. The CDR3 nucleotides are TGTGCCAGCAGTGGGGGCCATTCCAGCCCCTCCTACAATGAGCAGTTCTTC. This rearrangement joins TRBV6-1 to TRBJ2-1; TRBD1 might be the D (5 bases). Germline values: CDR1 MNHNS, CDR2 SASEGT. The V end was cut by 4 bases, the J end by 0 bases, with 16 bases between. The CDR3 consists of 17 residues.

Only a few counts were recorded for this clone. Here the CDR3 reads CASSLLPAITYEQYF. The CDR3 region has the DNA TGTGCCAGCAGTTTATTGCCCGCGATAACCTACGAGCAGTACTTC. This sequence joins TRBV28 and TRBJ2-7, with D unclear. CDR1 and CDR2 (germline): MDHEN, SYDVKM. This CDR3 is built from 15 residues. Trimming left V 1 base short and J 2 bases short, with 12 bases between.

The gene calls are TRBV27 and TRBJ1-6; D gene uncertain. V dropped 6 bases and J dropped 5 bases, with 11 bases sitting between them. Per germline, CDR1 MNHEY and CDR2 SMNVEV (reference sequence). The CDR3 is 14 amino acids. The DNA of the CDR3 is TGTGCCAGCAGCCGAACAGCGGATAATTCACCCCTCCACTTT. This sequence encodes CASSRTADNSPLHF.

The chain recombines TRBV14 with TRBJ1-2, with a weak D call TRBD1 (5 bases). Per germline, CDR1 SGHDN and CDR2 FVKESK. V dropped 0 bases and J dropped 1 base, with 9 bases sitting between them. The CDR3 length is 15 residues. The CDR3 protein is CASSQDWGLNYGYTF. Here the CDR3 DNA reads TGTGCCAGCAGCCAAGATTGGGGCCTTAACTATGGCTACACCTTC. Full variable domain (rest looked up from reference TRBV14 and TRBJ1-2): EAGVTQFPSHSVIEKGQTVTLRCDPISGHDNLYWYRRVMGKEIKFLLHFVKESKQDESGMPNNRFLAERTGGTYSTLKVQPAELEDSGVYFCASSQDWGLNYGYTFGSGTRLTVV.

The chain is built from TRBV4-2 and TRBJ1-2; TRBD1 matches 8 bases. Germline V gene sequence: CDR1 LGHNA, CDR2 YNFKEQ. The CDR3 runs to 13 residues. V shed 5 bases and J 6 bases; nucleotides not matched to a gene: 5. The CDR3 DNA is TGTGCCAGCAGCAACCCAGGGGGCGATGGCTACACCTTC. Translated: CASSNPGGDGYTF.

The chain uses TRBV29-1 and TRBJ2-1; 10 bases line up with TRBD2. The CDR3 length is 15 residues. The V gene's germline CDR1 is SQVTM and CDR2 ANQGSEA. With V trimmed by 0 bases and J by 9 bases, 8 bases remained unmatched. As DNA, the CDR3 is TGCAGCGTTGAAGATCTGGCTAGCGGGAGACTTGAGCAGTTCTTC. This encodes CSVEDLASGRLEQFF.

The chain recombines TRBV2 with TRBJ2-3; 8 bases match TRBD1. The CDR3 runs to 14 residues. With V trimmed by 6 bases and J by 0 bases, 2 bases remained unmatched. The germline V gene has CDR1 SNHLY and CDR2 FYNNEI. This CDR3 reads CASRDRVSTDTQYF. CDR3 sequence (DNA): TGTGCCAGCAGGGACAGGGTTAGCACAGATACGCAGTATTTT.

Comment on this clone: The identical CDR3 is also encoded by other nucleotide sequences in the sample. This chain uses TRBV2 with TRBJ2-1; D not certain. The germline V gene encodes CDR1 SNHLY and CDR2 FYNNEI. There are 13 residues in the CDR3. Trimming pared 3 bases from V and 0 bases from J, leaving 3 bases between. This CDR3 reads CASSERSYNEQFF. DNA of the CDR3: TGTGCCAGCAGTGAGCGCTCCTACAATGAGCAGTTCTTC.

This chain links TRBV28 with TRBJ2-7; TRBD2 agrees at 7 bases. In germline, CDR1 is MDHEN, CDR2 SYDVKM. J was trimmed by 7 bases and V by 6 bases; bases with no gene match: 15. The CDR3 contains 15 residues. Written as DNA, the CDR3 is TGTGCCAGCAGCCCGCCAGGACTAGTCGCAAGTGAGCAGTACTTC. Translated, it gives CASSPPGLVASEQYF.

The chain has TRBV6-5 and TRBJ2-5; 8 positions match TRBD2. The CDR3 extends over 15 amino acids. Germline lookup yields CDR1 MNHEY and CDR2 SVGAGI. After removal of 7 bases from V and 1 base from J, the junction contained 8 bases not matched to a gene. CDR3 nucleotide sequence: TGTGCCAGCACCCCAGCGGGAGACTTCCAAGAGACCCAGTACTTC. This sequence encodes CASTPAGDFQETQYF.

Regarding this clone: Its ends do not fully match the called genes, so a read error is possible. V usage is TRBV7-9 and J usage is TRBJ1-6, with D tentatively TRBD1 (5 bases). Germline V gene sequence: CDR1 SEHNR, CDR2 FQNEAQ (reference sequence). This CDR3 is 12 amino acids long. CDR3 sequence: CASSPDRSLLHF. The CDR3 nucleotides read TGTGCCAGCAGCCCCGACAGATCACTCCTCCACTTT.

This chain connects TRBV5-4 to TRBJ2-2, with unresolved D. CDR1 and CDR2 (germline): SGHNT, YYREEE (reference sequence). The length of the CDR3 is 15 residues. V lost 0 bases and J 6 bases, leaving 12 bases between the germline ends. The CDR3 nucleotides read TGTGCCAGCAGCTTGGCAGGTGGGCCCTCCGGGGAGCTGTTTTTT. Protein product: CASSLAGGPSGELFF.

The rearrangement uses TRBV10-3 and TRBJ1-2, with 8 bases matching TRBD1. With V trimmed by 6 bases and J by 3 bases, 3 bases remained unmatched. The V gene's germline CDR1 is ENHRY and CDR2 SYGVKD. The CDR3 spans 13 residues. Here the CDR3 reads CAIRDRDDYGYTF. The CDR3 region has the DNA TGTGCCATCAGGGACAGGGACGACTATGGCTACACCTTC.

The chain combines TRBV7-6 with TRBJ2-7, with 13 bases that match TRBD2. From germline, CDR1 is SGHVS and CDR2 FNYEAQ. V was pared by 5 bases and J by 4 bases, with 5 bases of the junction left unmatched. The CDR3 loop spans 15 amino acids. The CDR3 protein is CASSAGTSGAYEQYV. CDR3 sequence (DNA): TGTGCCAGCAGCGCCGGGACTAGCGGGGCATACGAGCAGTACGTC.

The rearrangement uses TRBV10-3 and TRBJ1-4, with 8 nucleotides matching TRBD1. The CDR3 spans 14 residues. Looked up from germline, CDR1 is ENHRY and CDR2 is SYGVKD. V was clipped by 6 bases and J by 4 bases; unmatched bases: 4. The CDR3 region is CAIRQGANNEKLFF. CDR3 DNA: TGTGCCATCAGGCAGGGGGCGAATAATGAAAAACTGTTTTTT.

V is TRBV30 and J is TRBJ2-7; TRBD1 agrees at 11 bases. The CDR3 loop spans 14 amino acids. The V and J ends lost 5 bases and 2 bases, in that order; junction bases with no gene match: 5. Germline CDR1 and CDR2: GTSNPN and SVGIG (reference sequence). CDR3 region: CAWGRDRGTYEQYF. The CDR3 region has the DNA TGTGCCTGGGGAAGGGACAGGGGGACCTACGAGCAGTACTTC.

The chain links TRBV5-1 to TRBJ2-2; TRBD1 agrees at 8 bases. Unmatched junction bases numbered 8, after V lost 4 bases and J lost 6 bases. The V gene's germline CDR1 is SGHRS and CDR2 YFSETQ. This CDR3 is 15 amino acids long. The CDR3 DNA is TGCGCCAGCAGCACGGGACAGGTCGTCCCCGGGGAGCTGTTTTTT. Translating it yields CASSTGQVVPGELFF.

V and J are TRBV7-8 and TRBJ2-1, with 12 bases that match TRBD2. Germline V gene sequence: CDR1 SGHVS, CDR2 FQNEAQ. This CDR3 is built from 16 residues. V lost 1 base to trimming and J lost 7 bases; unmatched junction nucleotides: 5. The CDR3 DNA sequence: TGTGCCAGCAGCTTAGAGGTAACTAGCGGGAGGAATGAGCAGTTCTTC. Amino acid sequence: CASSLEVTSGRNEQFF.

Regarding this clone: The same CDR3 can be traced to other DNA sequences in this sample. The V gene is TRBV5-1, the J gene TRBJ2-6, with D perhaps matching TRBD2 (5 bases). This CDR3 spans 15 amino acids. Germline CDR1 reads SGHRS; CDR2 reads YFSETQ. With 0 bases removed from V and 1 base from J, the gap between germline ends came to 5 bases. CDR3 amino acids: CASSLGGSGANVLTF. CDR3 bases: TGCGCCAGCAGCTTGGGCGGGTCTGGGGCCAACGTCCTGACTTTC.